The clone carrying this TCR beta chain has ten or more counts. What it binds is not known. CDR3 size: 12 residues. The germline V gene has CDR1 MRHNA and CDR2 SNTAGT. Germline trimming cut 5 bases from V and 5 bases from J; bases unmatched to any gene: 3. This sample is drawn from a study of early T cells in non-severe SARS-CoV-2 infection. On the study more broadly: Sequencing of unsorted whole blood was done on bulk RNA, leaving chains unpaired.

Findings of the study overall: Matching results from VDJdb favored anti-spike CD8 responses, leaving private and CD4 specificities undetected.

Individual cDNA molecules received unique molecular identifiers during library preparation. From the 5' RACE reads, TCRdb called clonotypes with MiXCR, one entry per CDR3 protein. The sample yields about 49,000 distinct CDR3 sequences, 12% seen once. V is TRBV6-4 and J is TRBJ2-7; TRBD2 matches at 7 bases. The receptor was derived from an adult who was a healthcare worker with PCR-confirmed SARS-CoV-2 infection or an uninfected control (not recorded which). The sample comprised whole blood. For the CDR3, the DNA is TGTGCCAGCAGTTTTGGGAGGGACGAGCAGTACTTC. Translated, it gives CASSFGRDEQYF.